One and the same sample provided the 18 T cell receptor beta chains below, sequenced in a study of blood T cell repertoires in COVID-19. TCRdb's copy holds only in-frame clones and misses some; the assay was immunoSEQ multiplex PCR. In the table there are under 250,000 clones, roughly nine tenths of which are singletons. Sequencing used peripheral blood. Receptors were obtained from a man in his forties with acute or convalescent COVID-19.

This chain joins TRBV5-6 and TRBJ2-7; 9 bases agree with TRBD1. CDR1 is SGHDT and CDR2 is YYEEEE in the germline V gene. This CDR3 has 15 amino acids. Trimming at V came to 4 bases and at J to 5 bases, leaving 10 bases not matched to a gene. Written as DNA, the CDR3 is TGTGCCAGCAGCGGACGGGACAGGGCGAGCCACGAGCAGTACTTC. Residues: CASSGRDRASHEQYF. Complete variable domain (other parts from reference TRBV5-6 and TRBJ2-7): DAGVTQSPTHLIKTRGQQVTLRCSPKSGHDTVSWYQQALGQGPQFIFQYYEEEERQRGNFPDRFSGHQFPNYSSELNVNALLLGDSALYLCASSGRDRASHEQYFGPGTRLTVT.

This clone was detected a few times. The chain is built from TRBV4-1 and TRBJ2-6; TRBD2 aligns across 13 bases. CDR1 is MGHRA, CDR2 YSYEKL, per germline. This CDR3 region has 20 residues. Trimming cost V 3 bases and J 0 bases; bases outside gene matches: 8. The DNA of the CDR3 is TGCGCCAGCAGCCACATCGGACTAGCGGGGGTCCTCTCTGGGGCCAACGTCCTGACTTTC. Protein sequence: CASSHIGLAGVLSGANVLTF.

The chain recombines TRBV5-1 with TRBJ2-7, with D hard to call. This CDR3 spans 15 amino acids. Looked up from germline, CDR1 is SGHRS and CDR2 is YFSETQ. V dropped 0 bases and J dropped 2 bases, with 12 bases sitting between them. The CDR3 nucleotides are TGCGCCAGCAGCTTGGCCGCGGTGAGAACCTACGAGCAGTACTTC. Amino acid sequence: CASSLAAVRTYEQYF.

The chain uses TRBV7-8 and TRBJ2-1, with 10 bases matching TRBD2. The germline V gene encodes CDR1 SGHVS and CDR2 FQNEAQ. Germline trimming cut 1 base from V and 2 bases from J; bases unmatched to any gene: 2. CDR3 length: 16 residues. Here the CDR3 DNA reads TGTGCCAGCAGCTTAGGGCTAGCGGGAGCCTACAATGAGCAGTTCTTC. Translated: CASSLGLAGAYNEQFF.

The chain couples TRBV19 to TRBJ2-4, with 9 bases lining up with TRBD1. This CDR3 comprises 15 residues. The J segment lost 6 bases and the V segment lost 3 bases, leaving 6 bases of the junction unmatched. Per the germline V gene, CDR1 is LNHDA and CDR2 is SQIVND (reference sequence). CDR3 coding DNA: TGTGCCAGTAGTATTGGTCAACAGGGGGCAAACATTCAGTACTTC. It codes for CASSIGQQGANIQYF.

V gene TRBV18 combines with J gene TRBJ1-1, with 7 positions matching TRBD1. J lost 10 bases, V lost 2 bases, and 10 bases had no gene match. The length of the CDR3 is 14 residues. Germline V gene lookup returns CDR1 KGHSH and CDR2 LQKENI. DNA of the CDR3: TGTGCCAGCTCACCAGACGCAGGGGGAGGTCGAGCTTTCTTT. It is translated as CASSPDAGGGRAFF.

The rearrangement links TRBV10-2 to TRBJ1-5; D unresolved. V was pared by 5 bases and J by 2 bases, with 16 bases between. This CDR3 is built from 16 residues. Germline CDR1 and CDR2: WSHSY and SAAADI. The DNA of the CDR3 is TGCGCCAGCAGTCTGGCCCCCGGGAGTGGCAATCAGCCCCAGCATTTT. Its protein is CASSLAPGSGNQPQHF.

This rearrangement joins TRBV20-1 to TRBJ2-2, with D maybe TRBD2 (7 bases). V was clipped by 3 bases and J by 1 base, with 12 bases between them. The CDR3 totals 15 residues. Looked up from germline, CDR1 is DFQATT and CDR2 is SNEGSKA (reference sequence). The CDR3: CSASLGGLNTGELFF. The CDR3 DNA reads TGCAGTGCTAGTCTGGGGGGGCTGAACACCGGGGAGCTGTTTTTT.

The J gene is TRBJ1-5, the V gene TRBV7-2, with TRBD1 matching 9 bases. Germline lookup yields CDR1 SGHTA and CDR2 FQGNSA. The CDR3 contains 15 residues. The ends lost 3 bases at V and 7 bases at J; junction bases unmatched: 7. CDR3 loop: CASSLPGQGIQPQHF. The CDR3 coding sequence is TGTGCCAGCAGCTTGCCGGGACAGGGAATCCAGCCCCAGCATTTT.

There are a few counts of this clone. The chain joins TRBV5-6 to TRBJ1-4; weak D call: TRBD1 (5 bases). The germline V and J ends were trimmed by 3 bases and 4 bases, with 16 bases remaining between them. CDR1 SGHDT and CDR2 YYEEEE come from the germline V gene. This CDR3 spans 16 amino acids. The CDR3, as DNA: TGTGCCAGCAGCTGGAACGGAGCAAGGGGTAATGAAAAACTGTTTTTT. This codes for CASSWNGARGNEKLFF.

The sample holds one count of this clone. This chain connects TRBV5-5 to TRBJ2-5; the D gene is possibly TRBD1 (6 bases). The germline V gene has CDR1 SGHKS and CDR2 YYEKEE (reference sequence). The ends were cut back, 0 bases at V and 3 bases at J, with 9 bases in the middle. The CDR3 consists of 14 residues. DNA of the CDR3: TGTGCCAGCAGCTTGGCGGCAGGGGAAGAGACCCAGTACTTC. Its translation is CASSLAAGEETQYF.

The V and J genes are TRBV19 and TRBJ1-2; 7 bases align to TRBD1. The length of the CDR3 is 16 residues. J lost 5 bases, V lost 0 bases, and 9 bases had no gene match. The germline CDR1 and CDR2 sequences are LNHDA and SQIVND (reference sequence). The CDR3 loop is CASSIDPTGVFYGYTF. The CDR3 bases are TGTGCCAGTAGTATAGATCCCACAGGGGTTTTTTATGGCTACACCTTC.

The chain carries TRBV7-2 and TRBJ2-3, with 7 bases lining up with TRBD1. This CDR3 contains 17 residues. The germline V gene encodes CDR1 SGHTA and CDR2 FQGNSA. Trimming cost V 5 bases and J 2 bases; bases outside gene matches: 13. Here the CDR3 reads CASSIRRTGFFTDTQYF. The CDR3 DNA is TGTGCCAGCAGCATACGACGGACAGGATTCTTCACAGATACGCAGTATTTT.

The chain links TRBV24-1 to TRBJ2-2; D remains unclear. CDR3 length: 13 amino acids. V lost 10 bases and J 4 bases, leaving 12 bases between the germline ends. Germline lookup yields CDR1 KGHDR and CDR2 SFDVKD. CDR3 DNA sequence: TGTGCCACTACCGAGTCCCTCACCGGGGAGCTGTTTTTT. Amino acid sequence: CATTESLTGELFF.

The rearrangement links TRBV6-1 to TRBJ2-7; 9 bases align to TRBD1. The CDR3 is made up of 16 amino acids. Per the germline V gene, CDR1 is MNHNS and CDR2 is SASEGT. Losses at the gene ends were 4 bases for V and 5 bases for J; bases not matched to a gene: 12. The CDR3 region is CASSVVRTGVFDEQYF. The CDR3 nucleotides are TGTGCCAGCAGTGTGGTTCGGACAGGGGTTTTCGACGAGCAGTACTTC.

V and J are TRBV24-1 and TRBJ2-2; TRBD1 aligns across 8 bases. Germline values: CDR1 KGHDR, CDR2 SFDVKD. The CDR3 runs to 14 residues. J gave up 4 bases and V 9 bases, and 6 bases lay outside the gene matches. CDR3 sequence: CATVGQGRTGELFF. CDR3 nucleotides: TGTGCCACCGTAGGACAGGGACGCACCGGGGAGCTGTTTTTT.

This rearrangement joins TRBV6-4 to TRBJ1-5; a weak D match, TRBD1 (5 bases). Looked up from germline, CDR1 is MRHNA and CDR2 is SNTAGT. The CDR3 consists of 15 residues. V was clipped by 6 bases and J by 1 base, with 13 bases between them. The CDR3 sequence: CASSPRQGSNQPQHF. The CDR3 DNA reads TGTGCCAGCAGCCCCCGGCAGGGAAGCAATCAGCCCCAGCATTTT.

This chain links TRBV6-5 with TRBJ1-2, with TRBD1 matching 7 bases. CDR3 length: 13 amino acids. J lost 7 bases, V lost 0 bases, and 2 bases had no gene match. From germline, CDR1 is MNHEY and CDR2 SVGAGI. In DNA form, the CDR3 reads TGTGCCAGCAGTTACTCGTACAGGGGTGGCTACACCTTC. Protein product: CASSYSYRGGYTF.